This TCR beta chain was recorded in a study of T cells after yellow fever vaccination. Study-wide context: Preparation of the low-cell-number fractions used SMART-Seq v4 Ultra Low Input.

This clonotype has more than one count but fewer than ten. Its antigen is currently unknown. Synthesis of TCR cDNA relied on 5'RACE template switching, which attached a universal primer site and UMIs. TCRdb passed the 5' RACE reads through MiXCR, listing each CDR3 protein once. The data hold roughly 520,000 distinct CDR3 sequences, with just over 20% observed a single time. The V gene's germline CDR1 is MNHEY and CDR2 SMNVEV (reference sequence). The ends were cut back, 10 bases at V and 0 bases at J, with 31 bases in the middle. The CDR3 extends over 19 amino acids. Whole-study results and caveats: Post-booster repertoires contained most primary-vaccination clones again (96% CD4, 88% CD8). A small proportion of clonotypes was detected in both the CD4 and CD8 compartments.

Sample: PBMCs, taken more than 20 days after the first yellow fever vaccination. The TCR comes from a young man who received the YFV17D yellow fever vaccine. This chain links TRBV27 with TRBJ2-7; either TRBD1 or TRBD2 may fit D (5 bases each). CDR3 nucleotides: TGTGCCAACCCCCAAGCCGGGGTTTTTCCCGGGACGAGCTCCTACGAGCAGTACTTC. Residues: CANPQAGVFPGTSSYEQYF.